One T cell receptor beta chain is described in this entry. Its target is not known. Trimming removed 1 base from V and 6 bases from J, with 12 bases in between. The CDR3 spans 13 residues. The germline gives CDR1 DFQATT, CDR2 SNEGSKA (reference sequence). These data originate in a study of blood T cells in healthy people across ages. Through a sample-barcoded 5' primer and a J-beta primer mix, a second PCR was run for roughly 6 to 11 cycles. All cDNA molecules were each tagged by a template-switch adaptor with 12 random nucleotides. Each CDR3 protein is one row after TCRdb ran MiXCR on the 5' RACE reads. The table shows roughly 1.4 million distinct CDR3 sequences, with almost 60% occurring only once. Each sample gave at least 6 million isolated PBMCs. Study-wide results and limits: The study could not conclusively compare naive and antigen-experienced cells, given its unsorted PBMCs. Per-million-T-cell TCR beta diversity fell roughly linearly with age.

The TCR sequence derives from a young man in good health. The V gene is TRBV20-1, the J gene TRBJ2-5; tentatively, D is TRBD1 (5 bases). Source material: blood. CDR3 sequence reads: CSARVGVGQTQYF. The CDR3 bases are TGCAGTGCTAGAGTAGGGGTTGGACAGACCCAGTACTTC.